This TCR beta chain was retrieved from a study of cytomegalovirus exposure and HLA in healthy donors (dated by TCRdb to 2016 to 2017). For context, the study as a whole: In an earlier analysis of fewer than 750 of the donors, about 260 Gb of sequence data and approximately 120 million unique TCR beta sequences from about 180 million T cells were reported. About 320 gigabases of sequencing data and 70 million to 100 million unique TCR sequences were included in an early release covering around 600 HLA-typed donors. Of the roughly 410 genotyped donors, 75% to 85% were placed in the genetic ancestry cluster associated with self-reported Caucasian donors. The aim of the study was to test whether cataloging public T cell receptors could identify signatures of past pathogen exposure. The T cell repertoires of 666 subjects were profiled by immunosequencing and related to cytomegalovirus serostatus. A separate validation cohort of 100 to 150 different subjects was used in addition to the 666-subject first cohort. High-throughput TCR immunosequencing, statistical association of individual TCRs with disease status, and machine learning were combined to predict cytomegalovirus infection status. To study patterns of TCR occurrence, a later analysis re-analyzed previously published TCR beta repertoires from several hundred donors and added high-resolution HLA genotyping. Rather than using new phenotypic data, the later analysis identified candidate immune exposures from TCR beta sequences and from how often those sequences occurred across donors. To decide whether each TCR beta V gene segment behaved as functional or pseudogenic, an earlier analysis of approximately 600 of the donors relied on high-throughput TCR beta sequencing. Alongside the repertoire data, information on donor age, sex, ethnicity and CMV serostatus was compiled. Genome-wide SNP genotypes for about 65% of the 666 donors were used in a later genetic analysis, which treated that subset as a discovery cohort. Every discovery cohort repertoire had been produced on one sequencing platform. HLA typing covered class I and class II loci at four-digit resolution. The number of donors typed differed by locus, with roughly 629-640 for A, B, C, DRB1 and DQB1, 522 for DQA1, 600 to 610 for DPA1, and around 430 for DPB1. Roughly five DR-DQ haplotypes were treated as single units for association and clustering because of strong linkage in the cohort. On average, 235,054 unique TCR beta nucleotide sequences were sequenced per donor among 398 genotyped donors of the cohort, with roughly 18% of those sequences being non-productive. Study-level results and caveats: Most TCR sequences were observed very rarely across donors, whereas some public TCRs were present in many individuals. In a later analysis, the rate of TCR association differed among HLA loci, with DRB1 alleles having the most associated TCRs and HLA-C alleles having the fewest. Because HLA typing was unavailable for some donors at each locus, only the typed subset was used in association tests. The only immune exposure information available for the cohort was CMV serostatus. Broadly in line with IMGT annotations, most TCR beta V segments showed up in productive rearrangements about 87% or about 30% of the time in an earlier analysis of around 600 of the donors. In a later analysis, several top co-occurrence clusters were reported to appear linked to parvovirus B19, influenza, CMV and Epstein-Barr virus. A further reported finding was that TCR beta sequences accurately predicted the HLA-A and HLA-B alleles for most subjects in the first cohort. The presence/absence analyses assumed that sequencing depth was roughly uniform across donors, and that assumption may not be true. In a later genetic analysis, fewer N-insertions in productive TCRs were reported among donors in an Asian-associated ancestry cluster than the roughly 640-donor mean. The classifier was reported to diagnose cytomegalovirus status with high specificity and sensitivity in both the original cohort and the validation cohort. Three of the identified cytomegalovirus-associated TCR beta chains were confirmed in vitro to be specific for cytomegalovirus antigens. This cohort had only TCR beta chains sequenced, and the lack of alpha or paired-chain data limited which features could be detected. When HLA alleles, especially DR and DQ, strongly co-occurred, TCR associations were difficult to assign to individual alleles. Linkage disequilibrium might explain the correlated functional status among segregating V segments, but an unknown experimental factor could not be ruled out. The study listed 164 TCR beta chains as associated with cytomegalovirus. A cluster of highly shared sequence variants was judged likely to be a technical artifact of the sequencing pipeline. Specific HLA alleles were associated with 18,000 or so TCR beta sequences at a false discovery rate of 0.05 in a later analysis. It was suggested by the authors that the approach could potentially be generalized to other disease states and immunological phenotypes. Most CMV-associated TCR beta chains appeared to be HLA-restricted in a later analysis, and the HLA associations seemed to be driven largely by CMV exposure. Some IMGT-functional V segments, including TRBV6-2 and TRBV6-3, could not be distinguished by the 87-base-pair reads and were therefore excluded. A later analysis found that HLA-associated TCR beta chains were more clonally expanded and had lower generation probabilities than equally common non-associated chains. Because counts were too low, 15 to 20 rarely observed V segments, including chromosome 9 orphons, were left out of the earlier analysis of about 500 of the donors. A later genetic analysis associated a missense DCLRE1C variant with V-gene and J-gene trimming of TCR beta chains, and an independent cohort replicated the association.

Notes on this clone: Its antigen remains undetermined. Base qualities were left out, and no much larger clone turns up one base away.

Preparation of the library involved the immunoSEQ multiplex PCR assay. A mixture of 60 forward primers for TCR Vbeta segments and 13 reverse primers for TCR Jbeta segments was used in the multiplex PCR. The CDR3 region of rearranged TCR beta genes was amplified from genomic DNA by a multiplex PCR assay. The Illumina HiSeq System was used to sequence the amplified TCR beta libraries as 87-base-pair reads. The paper's data handling went like this. A later analysis counted approximately 76 million unique TCR beta chains across the 500 to 850 repertoires, and some 12 million of these chains were shared by at least two donors. A nearest-neighbor algorithm error-corrected the raw reads and collapsed the reads into unique sequences, merging closely related sequences to remove PCR and sequencing errors. To assign V, D and J gene segments, CDR3 sequences were aligned to IMGT reference sequences. For a sequence to be retained, at least a six-nucleotide match to both a V gene segment and a J gene segment was required. Rearrangements were called productive when the CDR3 lacked stop codons and stayed in frame with V and J; all others were non-productive. CDR3 was defined according to IMGT convention as the region running from the second conserved V-encoded cysteine to the conserved J-encoded phenylalanine. The earlier analysis of some 580 of the donors excluded any sequence lacking an unambiguous match to a single V gene segment. An earlier analysis of several hundred of the donors called V segments functional above 56.7% productive rearrangements and segregating when the between-donor standard deviation exceeded 5%. A statistical classification framework was developed to diagnose cytomegalovirus status using the catalog of TCR beta chain sequences. In a later analysis, V and J genes were assigned by comparing TCR nucleotide sequences against IMGT/GENE-DB human TR gene sequences. In a later analysis, CDR3 sequences and most-parsimonious VDJ recombination scenarios were assigned using the TCRdist pipeline. A later analysis defined each TCR beta chain by its CDR3 amino acid sequence plus V-gene family, and excluded reads lacking a unique V-gene family. To address suspected cross-contamination and a sequencing artifact, a later analysis removed around 590 highly shared, low-generation-probability nucleotide sequences. In a later analysis, a clonal expansion index was calculated for each public chain from normalized within-repertoire ranks of inferred template counts. Generation probabilities in a later analysis came from a VDJ recombination model fitted to out-of-frame rearrangements, and those results were checked against IGoR. Hypergeometric tests were used in a later analysis to score TCR-TCR, TCR-HLA and TCR-CMV co-occurrence, with a repertoire-size bias correction applied to the TCR pairs. False discovery rates were estimated in a later analysis by permuting HLA or CMV assignments 20 times. A later analysis grouped co-occurring TCRs with DBSCAN, adding TCRdist sequence similarity when clustering within HLA-allele-positive subsets. Repertoires with fewer than 30,000 or more than 120,000 public chains, plus five repertoires with anomalous nucleotide sharing, were excluded from co-occurrence clustering. As stored in TCRdb, this immuneACCESS dataset retains in-frame rearrangements with V and J assigned. A fraction of the clones does not appear; measured against another copy, unresolved V genes explain less than half of the discrepancy, and the remainder lacks a known reason. D and trimming were read from the DNA, whereas the V and J calls and clone size are those reported in that table. The sample yields about 160,000 clones; 70% to 80% were counted once. Roughly 3.6% of the sample is taken by the ten largest.

Spanning cysteine to phenylalanine, the CDR3 consists of 13 amino acids. The sequence is cut down to CDR3 DNA, 39 bases in frame from base 1. CDR1 and CDR2 are read off the germline V gene as MDHEN and SYDVKM. V is shortened by 4 bases, J by 2 bases, and the region joining them spans 8 bases. In total, roughly 710 healthy bone marrow donors made up the cohort. At the time of sampling, all cohort members were nominally healthy, though unrecorded immune exposures were likely present. CMV serostatus was recorded as positive for 289 and negative for about 50% of the roughly 670 cohort members, whereas no CMV serostatus was recorded for the donor in question. Every donor gave a peripheral blood sample, and the peripheral blood mononuclear cells from that sample were used for TCR beta sequencing. The Qiagen DNeasy Blood Extraction Kit was used to extract genomic DNA from the blood cell samples.

The chain uses TRBV28 and TRBJ2-5, with the D gene too uncertain to name. Specimen: PBMCs. The origin of this receptor is a human donor in good health. The sequence in DNA is TGTGCCAGCAGTTCTGCGGTACAAGAGACCCAGTACTTC. Its protein product is CASSSAVQETQYF.